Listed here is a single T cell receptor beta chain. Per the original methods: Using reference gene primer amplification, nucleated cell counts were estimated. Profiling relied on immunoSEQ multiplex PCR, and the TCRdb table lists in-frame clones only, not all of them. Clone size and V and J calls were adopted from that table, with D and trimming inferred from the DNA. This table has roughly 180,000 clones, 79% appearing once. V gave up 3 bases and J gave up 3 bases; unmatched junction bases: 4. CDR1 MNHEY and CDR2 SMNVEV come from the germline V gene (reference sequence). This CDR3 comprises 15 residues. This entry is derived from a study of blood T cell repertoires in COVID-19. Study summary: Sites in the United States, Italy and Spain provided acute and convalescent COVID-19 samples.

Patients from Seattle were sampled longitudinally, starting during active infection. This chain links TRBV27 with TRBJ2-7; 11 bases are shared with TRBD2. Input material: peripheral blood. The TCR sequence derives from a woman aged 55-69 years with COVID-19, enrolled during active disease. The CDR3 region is CASSFGTSGLYEQYF. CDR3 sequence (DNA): TGTGCCAGCAGTTTCGGGACTAGCGGCCTCTACGAGCAGTACTTC.